The 17 T cell receptor beta chains listed next were all sequenced from one sample in a study of CD8 T cells in ankylosing spondylitis. No antigens are known for them. TCRdb re-derived calls from the 5' RACE reads in MiXCR, one entry per CDR3 protein. The repertoire includes around 450,000 distinct CDR3 sequences, roughly 27% of them detected once, and roughly 0.9% sits in the top ten. The study, taken as a whole, reports: For ankylosing spondylitis blood, a TCR beta motif of about eight highly homologous variants appeared characteristic.

The sequencing input was blood, either unsorted or a sorted T cell fraction (not recorded which). The origin of the receptors is a male donor with ankylosing spondylitis.

The rearrangement joins TRBV12-3 or TRBV12-4 to TRBJ1-2; TRBD1 matches 9 bases. The J segment lost 3 bases and the V segment lost 1 base, leaving 12 bases of the junction unmatched. There are 18 residues in the CDR3. Here the CDR3 reads CASSLVRGQGIVDYGYTF. The CDR3 nucleotides are TGTGCCAGCAGTTTAGTTCGGGGACAGGGAATAGTAGACTATGGCTACACCTTC.

This clonotype was seen only a few times. The chain is built from TRBV29-1 and TRBJ2-7; 7 bases align to TRBD1. This CDR3 is 12 amino acids long. Germline V CDR1 and CDR2: SQVTM, ANQGSEA. V lost 6 bases, J lost 2 bases, and 4 bases stayed unmatched. The CDR3 here is CSVGQEPYEQYF. CDR3 in DNA: TGCAGCGTAGGACAGGAGCCCTACGAGCAGTACTTC.

This chain links TRBV27 with TRBJ2-6, with a possible D match to TRBD2 (5 bases). Germline V CDR1 and CDR2: MNHEY, SMNVEV (reference sequence). This CDR3 comprises 19 residues. V gave up 6 bases and J gave up 0 bases, with 21 bases separating them. CDR3 sequence (DNA): TGTGCCAGCAGCCCATGGGGTCGCGGGCAGTACTCTGGGGCCAACGTCCTGACTTTC. It encodes CASSPWGRGQYSGANVLTF.

Remarks on this clonotype: A much more abundant neighbour one base away suggests this may be a read error. J is TRBJ1-1 and V is TRBV3-1; 7 nucleotides match TRBD1. The V and J ends lost 6 bases and 5 bases, in that order; junction bases with no gene match: 6. CDR1 and CDR2 (germline): LGHDT, YNNKEL (reference sequence). This CDR3 is built from 13 residues. The CDR3 reads CASSRQGWTEAFF. CDR3 coding DNA: TGTGCCAGCAGTCGACAGGGTTGGACTGAAGCTTTCTTT.

This clonotype has more than one count but fewer than ten. V is TRBV5-1 and J is TRBJ2-1; D possibly corresponds to TRBD1 (6 bases). V lost 2 bases and J lost 7, with 13 bases in between. The germline V gene has CDR1 SGHRS and CDR2 YFSETQ. The CDR3 has 14 amino acids. CDR3 residues: CASSFLQGRNEQFF. The CDR3 nucleotides are TGCGCCAGCAGCTTCTTACAGGGAAGAAATGAGCAGTTCTTC.

The chain is built from TRBV15 and TRBJ2-2; D remains unclear. This CDR3 has 13 amino acids. Germline V gene sequence: CDR1 LNHNV, CDR2 YYDKDF (reference sequence). Trimming left V 1 base short and J 6 bases short, with 6 bases between. The CDR3 is CATSRASAGELFF. In nucleotides, the CDR3 is TGTGCCACCAGCAGAGCCTCCGCCGGGGAGCTGTTTTTT.

The chain combines TRBV2 with TRBJ1-1; D is perhaps TRBD1 (6 bases). The V end lost 10 bases, the J end lost 4 bases, and 19 bases lay between the germline ends. Germline assignment: CDR1 SNHLY and CDR2 FYNNEI. This CDR3 region has 14 residues. The CDR3 bases are TGTGCCACCCAGCGGGGGCAGACAGGCACTGAAGCTTTCTTT. This encodes CATQRGQTGTEAFF.

This clonotype was counted only a few times. The CDR3 nucleotides read TGTGCCAGCAGCTTTACGGCCGAGGGGAAAGGTAACACCATATATTTT. It is translated as CASSFTAEGKGNTIYF. V is TRBV5-5 and J is TRBJ1-3, with TRBD1 as a possible D gene (5 bases). Germline V lookup: CDR1 SGHKS, CDR2 YYEKEE (reference sequence). The germline V and J ends were trimmed by 2 bases and 7 bases, with 19 bases remaining between them. The CDR3 length is 16 residues.

The V gene is TRBV12-3 or TRBV12-4, the J gene TRBJ2-2; 10 nucleotides align to TRBD1. This CDR3 spans 16 amino acids. V shed 6 bases, J shed 4 bases, and the junction held 8 bases outside the gene matches. The CDR3 reads CASSRLTGGSTGELFF. In DNA, the CDR3 is TGTGCCAGCAGCCGATTGACAGGGGGCTCCACCGGGGAGCTGTTTTTT.

This clonotype was counted ten times or more. V usage is TRBV5-1 and J usage is TRBJ2-1; 14 bases line up with TRBD2. This CDR3 contains 15 residues. In germline, CDR1 is SGHRS, CDR2 YFSETQ. V gave up 4 bases and J gave up 8 bases; unmatched junction bases: 5. The CDR3: CASSTGTSGSYEQFF. DNA for the CDR3: TGCGCCAGCAGCACCGGGACTAGCGGGAGTTATGAGCAGTTCTTC.

The V gene is TRBV7-6, the J gene TRBJ2-1; possibly TRBD1 for D (6 bases). The V gene lost 5 bases and the J gene lost 10 bases, with 15 bases spanning the gap. The CDR3 is 13 residues long. Germline CDR1 and CDR2: SGHVS and FNYEAQ. The CDR3 DNA reads TGTGCCAGCAGCGCCCAACAGGGAACCGAGCAGTTCTTC. Amino acids: CASSAQQGTEQFF.

This clonotype has more than one count but fewer than ten. This CDR3 is CATRMGQGTGELFF. For the CDR3, the DNA is TGTGCCACCAGGATGGGACAGGGGACCGGGGAGCTGTTTTTT. The chain is built from TRBV24-1 and TRBJ2-2, with 10 bases that match TRBD1. Germline V gives CDR1 KGHDR, CDR2 SFDVKD. Losses at the gene ends were 7 bases for V and 5 bases for J; bases not matched to a gene: 3. This CDR3 spans 14 amino acids.

This clonotype was seen a single time. This chain connects TRBV5-1 to TRBJ2-5, with D possibly called TRBD1 or TRBD2 (5 bases each). The CDR3 is 13 amino acids. V was trimmed by 4 bases and J by 2 bases, leaving 9 bases between them. CDR1 is SGHRS and CDR2 is YFSETQ in the germline V gene. The CDR3 nucleotides are TGCGCCAGCAGCAAGGGACCTCAAGAGACCCAGTACTTC. This sequence encodes CASSKGPQETQYF. The entire variable domain, with the rest obtained from reference TRBV5-1 and TRBJ2-5, is as follows: KAGVTQTPRYLIKTRGQQVTLSCSPISGHRSVSWYQQTPGQGLQFLFEYFSETQRNKGNFPGRFSGRQFSNSRSEMNVSTLELGDSALYLCASSKGPQETQYFGPGTRLLVL.

The chain has TRBV11-2 and TRBJ2-7; TRBD2 agrees at 8 bases. Germline lookup yields CDR1 SGHAT and CDR2 FQNNGV. CDR3 size: 13 residues. V was pared by 5 bases and J by 7 bases, with 7 bases of the junction left unmatched. As DNA, the CDR3 is TGTGCCAGCAGCCGTGACGGGAGGGGGGAGCAGTACGTC. This codes for CASSRDGRGEQYV.

The chain employs TRBV29-1 and TRBJ1-1; maybe TRBD1 (5 bases). Germline assignment: CDR1 SQVTM and CDR2 ANQGSEA. Trimming shortened V by 4 bases and J by 0 bases, and 18 bases separated the two germline ends. The CDR3 runs 16 residues. For the CDR3, the DNA is TGCAGCGTTGTACCGCGTCGTAGGGGTGTGAACACTGAAGCTTTCTTT. Translating gives CSVVPRRRGVNTEAFF.

This clonotype was detected only a few times. This chain joins TRBV7-2 and TRBJ2-7; D gene ambiguous. V was clipped by 4 bases and J by 3 bases, with 10 bases between them. The germline gives CDR1 SGHTA, CDR2 FQGNSA. The length of the CDR3 is 13 residues. CDR3 sequence: CASSSRQNYEQYV. CDR3 nucleotides: TGTGCCAGCAGCTCCAGGCAAAACTACGAGCAGTACGTC.

The chain links TRBV30 to TRBJ2-2; TRBD1 matches 10 bases. V was clipped by 3 bases and J by 6 bases; unmatched bases: 7. This CDR3 comprises 15 residues. From germline, CDR1 is GTSNPN and CDR2 SVGIG (reference sequence). This CDR3 is CAWRVPDRGPGELFF. For the CDR3, the DNA is TGTGCCTGGAGGGTCCCTGACAGGGGGCCCGGGGAGCTGTTTTTT.